A single sample is the source of the 19 T cell receptor beta chains below, sequenced in a study of blood T cell repertoires in COVID-19. Assay: immunoSEQ multiplex PCR; the TCRdb copy retains only in-frame clones and omits some. The data hold about 120,000 clones, with around 91% observed a single time. Sequences were obtained from peripheral blood. These receptors were collected from a woman aged 55-69 years with COVID-19, enrolled during active disease.

The chain links TRBV6-4 to TRBJ1-5; D ambiguous. The V gene lost 6 bases and the J gene lost 4 bases, with 13 bases spanning the gap. Germline V gene lookup returns CDR1 MRHNA and CDR2 SNTAGT. The CDR3 length is 14 residues. The CDR3 sequence is CASRETLGNQPQHF. The CDR3 DNA is TGTGCCAGCAGGGAGACCTTGGGTAATCAGCCCCAGCATTTT.

This rearrangement joins TRBV5-1 to TRBJ2-1, with 10 bases that match TRBD2. The CDR3 has 14 residues. J lost 8 bases, V lost 2 bases, and 4 bases had no gene match. CDR1 SGHRS and CDR2 YFSETQ come from the germline V gene. This CDR3 reads CASSLAGGPYEQFF. CDR3 nucleotides: TGCGCCAGCAGCTTAGCGGGGGGGCCTTATGAGCAGTTCTTC.

CDR3 DNA sequence: TGTGCCAGTTGCAGGGGTGGTGGCTACACCTTC. It specifies CASCRGGGYTF. This chain connects TRBV12-3 or TRBV12-4 to TRBJ1-2; a possible D gene is TRBD1 (6 bases). The CDR3 consists of 11 residues. V was cut by 9 bases and J by 7 bases, with 12 bases left in between.

The V call is TRBV25-1, the J call TRBJ2-2; a weak D match, TRBD2 (6 bases). CDR1 is MGHDK and CDR2 is SYGVNS in the germline V gene. The CDR3 totals 14 residues. V lost 7 bases, J lost 3 bases, and 12 bases lay in between. CDR3 sequence reads: CASTGGTDTGELFF. CDR3 nucleotide sequence: TGTGCCAGCACAGGAGGGACCGACACCGGGGAGCTGTTTTTT.

This sequence joins TRBV3-1 (or the pseudogene TRBV3-2) and TRBJ1-3; 8 positions match TRBD1. CDR1 is LGHDT and CDR2 is YNNKEL in the germline V gene (reference sequence). The J segment lost 0 bases and the V segment lost 2 bases, leaving 9 bases of the junction unmatched. This CDR3 is 18 amino acids long. The CDR3 sequence is CASSQPSTGAYSGNTIYF. The CDR3 DNA sequence: TGTGCCAGCAGCCAACCCTCGACAGGGGCCTACTCTGGAAACACCATATATTTT.

This chain links TRBV29-1 with TRBJ1-5, with D perhaps TRBD1 (5 bases). There are 13 residues in the CDR3. Germline CDR1 reads SQVTM; CDR2 reads ANQGSEA. V lost 6 bases and J 3 bases, leaving 12 bases between the germline ends. The chain's CDR3 is CSVSRETNQPQHF. The CDR3 DNA is TGCAGCGTCTCCAGGGAAACCAATCAGCCCCAGCATTTT.

This clone was seen at least ten times. The chain carries TRBV13 and TRBJ2-7; TRBD1 might be the D (6 bases). Trimming stripped 1 base from V and 0 bases from J, with 7 bases between. This CDR3 spans 14 amino acids. Looked up from germline, CDR1 is PRHDT and CDR2 is FYEKMQ (reference sequence). For the CDR3, the DNA is TGTGCCAGCAGCTTAGAACAGGGCTCCTACGAGCAGTACTTC. Translated: CASSLEQGSYEQYF.

The genes are TRBV2 and TRBJ1-3, with D hard to call. V was shortened by 1 base and J by 4 bases, with 17 bases between the two germline ends. This CDR3 comprises 17 residues. In germline, CDR1 is SNHLY, CDR2 FYNNEI. The chain's CDR3 is CASSEGFAYREGNTIYF. In DNA form, the CDR3 reads TGTGCCAGCAGTGAAGGGTTCGCCTATCGGGAGGGAAACACCATATATTTT.

This clone was detected only once. The chain employs TRBV19 and TRBJ1-2, with D unresolved. The CDR3 covers 13 residues. Germline V CDR1 and CDR2: LNHDA, SQIVND (reference sequence). V was cut by 4 bases and J by 8 bases, with 14 bases left in between. CDR3 in DNA: TGTGCCAGTAGTACTAGCCAACCGGAGGGCTACACCTTC. This translates into CASSTSQPEGYTF.

The V gene is TRBV11-1, the J gene TRBJ2-1; TRBD2 aligns across 9 bases. CDR1 is SGHAT and CDR2 is FQDESV in the germline V gene (reference sequence). The CDR3 runs to 16 residues. The J segment lost 0 bases and the V segment lost 4 bases, leaving 4 bases of the junction unmatched. DNA of the CDR3: TGTGCCAGCAGCTCCCTAGCGGGAATCTCCTACAATGAGCAGTTCTTC. Translation: CASSSLAGISYNEQFF. Together with reference TRBV11-1 and TRBJ2-1, the CDR3 gives the full variable domain: EAEVAQSPRYKITEKSQAVAFWCDPISGHATLYWYRQILGQGPELLVQFQDESVVDDSQLPKDRFSAERLKGVDSTLKIQPAELGDSAMYLCASSSLAGISYNEQFFGPGTRLTVL.

The chain carries TRBV2 and TRBJ1-1; D is unclear. The V gene lost 4 bases and the J gene lost 3 bases, with 9 bases spanning the gap. CDR1 SNHLY and CDR2 FYNNEI come from the germline V gene. CDR3 length: 13 amino acids. The CDR3 reads CASSGRRDTEAFF. The CDR3 DNA is TGTGCCAGCAGTGGAAGGCGGGACACTGAAGCTTTCTTT.

The V call is TRBV19, the J call TRBJ1-2; D is ambiguous. Per the germline V gene, CDR1 is LNHDA and CDR2 is SQIVND (reference sequence). Between the trimmed V and J ends, which lost 5 bases and 4 bases, there was a span of 17 bases. There are 15 residues in the CDR3. CDR3 sequence reads: CASSPPGGGTYGYTF. CDR3 nucleotides: TGTGCCAGTAGTCCCCCCGGTGGAGGAACCTATGGCTACACCTTC.

This chain connects TRBV10-3 to TRBJ1-1; TRBD1 aligns across 8 bases. The V segment lost 2 bases and the J segment 4 bases; nucleotides outside the gene matches: 3. The CDR3 runs 14 residues. Per the germline V gene, CDR1 is ENHRY and CDR2 is SYGVKD. The CDR3 nucleotides read TGTGCCATCAGTGAGACAGGGGGTAGCACTGAAGCTTTCTTT. Translation: CAISETGGSTEAFF.

This clone showed up just once. The rearrangement uses TRBV9 and TRBJ2-7, with TRBD1 identical over 7 bases. The CDR3 runs to 14 residues. With V trimmed by 3 bases and J by 5 bases, 8 bases remained unmatched. CDR1 is SGDLS and CDR2 is YYNGEE in the germline V gene. The CDR3 nucleotides read TGTGCCAGCAGCGGGGGGACAGAAGGTGACGAGCAGTACTTC. The encoded protein is CASSGGTEGDEQYF.

The chain links TRBV20-1 to TRBJ2-7; D uncertain. V dropped 7 bases and J dropped 4 bases, with 5 bases sitting between them. The CDR3 sequence is 9 residues long. Germline V lookup: CDR1 DFQATT, CDR2 SNEGSKA (reference sequence). The CDR3 region is CSDEYEQYF. The DNA for the CDR3 is TGCAGTGACGAGTACGAGCAGTACTTC.

The rearrangement uses TRBV18 and TRBJ1-2, with 7 bases identical to TRBD1. Germline loops: CDR1 KGHSH, CDR2 LQKENI. The CDR3 sequence is 13 residues long. V dropped 3 bases and J dropped 6; count of bases not matched to a gene: 4. CDR3 nucleotide sequence: TGTGCCAGCTCACCTATAACAGGGGATGGCTACACCTTC. As protein: CASSPITGDGYTF.

The DNA for the CDR3 is TGTGCTAGTGGCCGGGACAGGGTTGGGTCACCCCTCCACTTT. Its protein product is CASGRDRVGSPLHF. The J gene is TRBJ1-6, the V gene TRBV12-5; 9 nucleotides align to TRBD1. CDR1 is LGHNT, CDR2 FRNRAP, per germline. V dropped 6 bases and J dropped 10; count of bases not matched to a gene: 7. The CDR3 is made up of 14 amino acids. Full variable domain (rest looked up from reference TRBV12-5 and TRBJ1-6): DARVTQTPRHKVTEMGQEVTMRCQPILGHNTVFWYRQTMMQGLELLAYFRNRAPLDDSGMPKDRFSAEMPDATLATLKIQPSEPRDSAVYFCASGRDRVGSPLHFGNGTRLTVT.

The chain employs TRBV11-1 and TRBJ2-7; perhaps TRBD1 as D (6 bases). Germline V lookup: CDR1 SGHAT, CDR2 FQDESV (reference sequence). The V and J ends lost 4 bases and 2 bases respectively, with 12 bases between them. The CDR3 length is 14 residues. The CDR3 region is CASSSPGTPYEQYF. CDR3 coding DNA: TGTGCCAGCAGCTCCCCCGGGACACCCTACGAGCAGTACTTC.

The chain employs TRBV2 and TRBJ2-7, with a weak D call TRBD1 (5 bases). The CDR3 runs 14 residues. With 4 bases removed from V and 1 base from J, the gap between germline ends came to 11 bases. CDR1 is SNHLY, CDR2 FYNNEI, per germline. The CDR3 reads CASSGGRMSYEQYF. The DNA of the CDR3 is TGTGCCAGCAGTGGGGGCAGGATGTCCTACGAGCAGTACTTC.